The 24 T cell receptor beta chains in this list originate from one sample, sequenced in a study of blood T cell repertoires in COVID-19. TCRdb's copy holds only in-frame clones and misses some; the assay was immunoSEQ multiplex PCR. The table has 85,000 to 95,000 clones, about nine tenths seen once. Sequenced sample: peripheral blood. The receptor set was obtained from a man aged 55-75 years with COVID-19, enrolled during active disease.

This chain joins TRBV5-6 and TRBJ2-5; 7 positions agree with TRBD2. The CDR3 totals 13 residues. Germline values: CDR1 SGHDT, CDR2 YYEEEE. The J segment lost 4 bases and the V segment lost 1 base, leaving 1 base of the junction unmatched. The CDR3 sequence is CASSLWGGETQYF. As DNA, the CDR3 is TGTGCCAGCAGCTTGTGGGGGGGAGAGACCCAGTACTTC.

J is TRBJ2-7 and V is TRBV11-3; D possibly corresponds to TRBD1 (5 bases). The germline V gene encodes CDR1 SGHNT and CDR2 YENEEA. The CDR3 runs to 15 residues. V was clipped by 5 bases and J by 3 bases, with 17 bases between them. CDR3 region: CASSHPTELSYEQYF. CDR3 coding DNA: TGTGCCAGCAGCCACCCGACAGAGCTTAGCTACGAGCAGTACTTC. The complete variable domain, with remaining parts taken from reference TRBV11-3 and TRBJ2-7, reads EAGVVQSPRYKIIEKKQPVAFWCNPISGHNTLYWYLQNLGQGPELLIRYENEEAVDDSQLPKDRFSAERLKGVDSTLKIQPAELGDSAVYLCASSHPTELSYEQYFGPGTRLTVT.

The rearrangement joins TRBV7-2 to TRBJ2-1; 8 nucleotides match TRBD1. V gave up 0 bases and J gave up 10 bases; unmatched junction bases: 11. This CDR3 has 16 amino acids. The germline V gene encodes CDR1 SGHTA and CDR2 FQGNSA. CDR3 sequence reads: CASSLAVGRGQGEQFF. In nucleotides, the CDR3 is TGTGCCAGCAGCTTAGCCGTGGGCAGGGGGCAAGGGGAGCAGTTCTTC. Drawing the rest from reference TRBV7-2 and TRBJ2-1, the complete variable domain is GAGVSQSPSNKVTEKGKDVELRCDPISGHTALYWYRQSLGQGLEFLIYFQGNSAPDKSGLPSDRFSAERTGGSVSTLTIQRTQQEDSAVYLCASSLAVGRGQGEQFFGPGTRLTVL.

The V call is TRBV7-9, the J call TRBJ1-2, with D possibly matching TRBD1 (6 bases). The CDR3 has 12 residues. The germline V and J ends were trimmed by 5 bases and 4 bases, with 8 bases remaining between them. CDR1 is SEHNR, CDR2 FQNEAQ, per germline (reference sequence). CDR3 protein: CASSLQGYGYTF. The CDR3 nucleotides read TGTGCCAGCAGCCTACAGGGCTATGGCTACACCTTC.

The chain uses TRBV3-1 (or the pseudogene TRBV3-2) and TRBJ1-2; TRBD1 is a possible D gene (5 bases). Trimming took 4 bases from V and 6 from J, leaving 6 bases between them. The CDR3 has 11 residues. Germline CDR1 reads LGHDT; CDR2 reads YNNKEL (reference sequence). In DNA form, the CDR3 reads TGTGCCAGCAGCCGGGGCGATGGCTACACCTTC. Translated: CASSRGDGYTF.

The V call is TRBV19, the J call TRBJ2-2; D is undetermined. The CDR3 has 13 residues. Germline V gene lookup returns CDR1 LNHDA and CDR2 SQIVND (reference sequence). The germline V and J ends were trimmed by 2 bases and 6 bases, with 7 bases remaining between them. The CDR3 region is CASSIYSPGELFF. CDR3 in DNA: TGTGCCAGTAGTATATATTCCCCCGGGGAGCTGTTTTTT.

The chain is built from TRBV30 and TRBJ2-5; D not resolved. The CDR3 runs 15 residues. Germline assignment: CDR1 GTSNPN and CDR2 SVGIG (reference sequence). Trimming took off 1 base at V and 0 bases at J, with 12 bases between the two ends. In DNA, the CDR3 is TGTGCCTGGAGTGCCGCACCCAGGAACCAAGAGACCCAGTACTTC. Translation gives CAWSAAPRNQETQYF.

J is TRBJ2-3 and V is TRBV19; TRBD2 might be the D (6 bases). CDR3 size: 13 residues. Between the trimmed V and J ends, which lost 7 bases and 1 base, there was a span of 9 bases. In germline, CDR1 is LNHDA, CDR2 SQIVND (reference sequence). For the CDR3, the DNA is TGTGCCAGTAAAGGGGAGGGCACAGATACGCAGTATTTT. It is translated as CASKGEGTDTQYF.

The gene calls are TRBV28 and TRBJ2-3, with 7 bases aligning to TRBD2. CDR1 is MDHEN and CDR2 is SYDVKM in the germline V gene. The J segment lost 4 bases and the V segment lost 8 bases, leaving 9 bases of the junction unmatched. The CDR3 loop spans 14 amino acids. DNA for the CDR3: TGTGCCAGCGGGGGGGGAGAGGGCTCAGATACGCAGTATTTT. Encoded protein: CASGGGEGSDTQYF.

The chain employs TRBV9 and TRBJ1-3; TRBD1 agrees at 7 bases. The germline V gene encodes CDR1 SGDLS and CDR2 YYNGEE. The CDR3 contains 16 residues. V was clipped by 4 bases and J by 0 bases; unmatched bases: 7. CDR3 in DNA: TGTGCCAGCAGCCTGCGGACAGGACTCTCTGGAAACACCATATATTTT. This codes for CASSLRTGLSGNTIYF.

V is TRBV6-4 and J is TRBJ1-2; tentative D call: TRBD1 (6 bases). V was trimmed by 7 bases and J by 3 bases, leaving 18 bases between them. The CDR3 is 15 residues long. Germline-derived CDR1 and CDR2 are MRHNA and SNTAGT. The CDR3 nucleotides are TGTGCCAGCAAGGCCCGGGAGGGGGTTGACTATGGCTACACCTTC. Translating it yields CASKAREGVDYGYTF.

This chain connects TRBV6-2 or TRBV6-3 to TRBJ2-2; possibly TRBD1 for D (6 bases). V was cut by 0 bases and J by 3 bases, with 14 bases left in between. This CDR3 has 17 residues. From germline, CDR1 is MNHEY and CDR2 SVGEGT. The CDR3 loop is CASSYSQGTGHTGELFF. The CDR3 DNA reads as TGTGCCAGCAGTTACTCCCAGGGGACGGGTCACACCGGGGAGCTGTTTTTT.

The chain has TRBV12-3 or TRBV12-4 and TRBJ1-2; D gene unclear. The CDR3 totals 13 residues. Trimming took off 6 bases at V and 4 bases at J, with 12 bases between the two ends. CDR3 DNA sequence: TGTGCCAGCAGGGCCACAGAACTCTATGGCTACACCTTC. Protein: CASRATELYGYTF.

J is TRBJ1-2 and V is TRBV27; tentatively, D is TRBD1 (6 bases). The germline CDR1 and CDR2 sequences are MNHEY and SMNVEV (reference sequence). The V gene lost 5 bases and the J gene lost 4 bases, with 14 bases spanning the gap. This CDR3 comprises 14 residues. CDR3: CASSPADRFYGYTF. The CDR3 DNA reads TGTGCCAGCAGTCCCGCCGACAGGTTCTATGGCTACACCTTC.

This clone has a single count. CDR3 bases: TGTGCCAGCAGCTTTACATCTTATAATTCACCCCTCCACTTT. This codes for CASSFTSYNSPLHF. V and J are TRBV11-3 and TRBJ1-6, with D unclear. With 3 bases removed from V and 4 bases from J, the gap between germline ends came to 7 bases. CDR3 length: 14 residues. Per germline, CDR1 SGHNT and CDR2 YENEEA. The full variable domain, in which reference TRBV11-3 and TRBJ1-6 provide the parts outside the CDR3, is EAGVVQSPRYKIIEKKQPVAFWCNPISGHNTLYWYLQNLGQGPELLIRYENEEAVDDSQLPKDRFSAERLKGVDSTLKIQPAELGDSAVYLCASSFTSYNSPLHFGNGTRLTVT.

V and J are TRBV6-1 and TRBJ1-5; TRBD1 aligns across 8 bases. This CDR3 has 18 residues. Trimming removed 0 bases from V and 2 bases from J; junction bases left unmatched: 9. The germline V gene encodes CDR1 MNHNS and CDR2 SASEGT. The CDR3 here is CASSEALQDRAGNQPQHF. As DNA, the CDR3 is TGTGCCAGCAGTGAAGCGCTTCAGGACAGGGCTGGCAATCAGCCCCAGCATTTT.

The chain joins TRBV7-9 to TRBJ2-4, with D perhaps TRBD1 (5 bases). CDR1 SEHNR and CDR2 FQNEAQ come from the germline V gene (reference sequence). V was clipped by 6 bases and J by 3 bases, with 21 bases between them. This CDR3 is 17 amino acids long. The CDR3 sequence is CASSLPVGPRGKNIQYF. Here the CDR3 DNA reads TGTGCCAGCAGTTTACCTGTAGGGCCTAGGGGCAAAAACATTCAGTACTTC.

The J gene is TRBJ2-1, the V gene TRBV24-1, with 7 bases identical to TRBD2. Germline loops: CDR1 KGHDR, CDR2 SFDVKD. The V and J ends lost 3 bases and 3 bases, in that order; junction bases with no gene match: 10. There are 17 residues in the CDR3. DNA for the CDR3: TGTGCCACCAGTGATAGTGCTAGCGGAGGCCTCTACAATGAGCAGTTCTTC. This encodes CATSDSASGGLYNEQFF.

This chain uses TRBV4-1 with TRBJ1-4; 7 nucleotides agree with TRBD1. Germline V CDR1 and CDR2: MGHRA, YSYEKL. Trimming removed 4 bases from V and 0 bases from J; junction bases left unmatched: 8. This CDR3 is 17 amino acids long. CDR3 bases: TGCGCCAGCAGCCCAGTGACAGGGCCCTCAACTAATGAAAAACTGTTTTTT. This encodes CASSPVTGPSTNEKLFF.

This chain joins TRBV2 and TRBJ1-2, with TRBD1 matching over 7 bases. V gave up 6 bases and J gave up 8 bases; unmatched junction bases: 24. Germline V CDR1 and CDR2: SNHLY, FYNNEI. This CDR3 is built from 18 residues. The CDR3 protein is CASSDSESSTGDSPGYTF. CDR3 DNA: TGTGCCAGCAGCGATAGTGAGTCATCCACTGGGGACAGCCCGGGCTACACCTTC.

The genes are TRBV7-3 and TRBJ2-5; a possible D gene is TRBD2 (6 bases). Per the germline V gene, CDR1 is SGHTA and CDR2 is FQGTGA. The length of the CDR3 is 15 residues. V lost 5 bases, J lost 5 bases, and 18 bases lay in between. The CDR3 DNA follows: TGTGCCAGCAGCGCCACCGGGACTTGGGGGGAGACCCAGTACTTC. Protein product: CASSATGTWGETQYF. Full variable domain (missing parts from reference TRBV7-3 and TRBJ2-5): GAGVSQTPSNKVTEKGKYVELRCDPISGHTALYWYRQSLGQGPEFLIYFQGTGAADDSGLPNDRFFAVRPEGSVSTLKIQRTERGDSAVYLCASSATGTWGETQYFGPGTRLLVL.

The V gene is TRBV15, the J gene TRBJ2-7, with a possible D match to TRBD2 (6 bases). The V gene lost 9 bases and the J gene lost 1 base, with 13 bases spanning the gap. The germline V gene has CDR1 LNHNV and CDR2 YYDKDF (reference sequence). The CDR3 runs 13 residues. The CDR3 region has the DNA TGTGCCACGGGGGGTCCCCTTTCCTACGAGCAGTACTTC. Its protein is CATGGPLSYEQYF.

The CDR3: CASSKGAQDMNYGYTF. DNA for the CDR3: TGTGCCAGCAGCAAAGGGGCGCAGGATATGAACTATGGCTACACCTTC. The V call is TRBV21-1, the J call TRBJ1-2; the table assigns TRBD1, which was not confirmed against the DNA. TRBV21-1 is flagged as a pseudogene. The CDR3 runs to 16 residues.

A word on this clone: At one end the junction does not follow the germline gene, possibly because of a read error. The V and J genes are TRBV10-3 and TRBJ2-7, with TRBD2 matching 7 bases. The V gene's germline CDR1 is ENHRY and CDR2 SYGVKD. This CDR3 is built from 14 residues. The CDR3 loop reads CAISAPTGGYEQYF. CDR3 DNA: TGTGCCATAAGTGCCCCGACGGGGGGTTACGAGCAGTACTTC.